This TCR beta chain originates from a study of blood T cell repertoires in COVID-19 (dated by TCRdb to 2018 to 2020). For context, the study as a whole: Collaborator samples came from the United States, Italy and Spain and covered acute and convalescent phases of COVID-19. The prospective study material was composed of cDNA or gDNA derived from T cells, B-cell-depleted T cells, or PBMCs. The dataset comprised deeply sampled blood TCRbeta repertoires from subjects exposed to, actively infected with, or recovered from COVID-19. The repertoires were released in a freely available public database intended as a resource for research on the immune response to SARS-CoV-2. Samples came from the ongoing ImmuneRACE study (first 160 participants) plus 1,254 subjects from 6 global collaborators. Nearly every sample came with metadata listing a de-identified subject ID, COVID-19 status, age in years and sex. Where HLA class I and class II types were available, the types were taken from metadata supplied by the sample provider, not from assay-based typing.

Whole blood was collected in K2EDTA tubes by collaborating institutions according to the institutions' own protocols. For TCRbeta analysis, collaborators shipped samples as frozen whole blood, isolated PBMCs, or DNA extracted from either of those sample types. TCRbeta CDR3 regions were amplified from genomic DNA using the immunoSEQ Assay, a bias-controlled multiplex PCR. From the authors' description of their analysis: The number of nucleated cells in each sample was estimated from the amplification of reference gene primers within the assay. To quantify the absolute abundance of each unique TCRbeta CDR3 rearrangement, sequence reads were collapsed and filtered. For each sample, productive Simpson clonality was calculated as the square root of Simpson's diversity index across productive rearrangements. The source is immuneACCESS, and TCRdb retained only in-frame sequences with V and J called. Part of the clones is not carried over; for the studies checked, unresolved V genes explain less than half of this, and the remainder is unexplained. V and J calls and clone size come straight from that table; D and trimming were deduced from the DNA. For this sample there are 99,000 or so clones; about 83% appear just once. Jointly, the top ten make up roughly 2.1% of the sample.

This clone occurred once. The antigen it recognizes is unknown. Per-nucleotide qualities are absent, and no much larger clonotype sits a single base away. CDR1 SGHRS and CDR2 YFSETQ were looked up in the germline V gene. Deletion took 4 bases off V and 3 bases off J, with a span of 7 bases between the germline ends. The cysteine opens and the phenylalanine closes a CDR3 of 13 amino acids. The DNA shown is the 39-base CDR3, in frame from base 1. Summary of the overall study and its limitations: The amount of clinical and demographic metadata varied by source and participant and was provided uncurated.

Input material: peripheral blood. This TCR derives from a man in his 70s with active or convalescent COVID-19. Rearrangement joined TRBV5-1 to TRBJ2-2, with the D segment identity uncertain. The nucleotide sequence is given as TGCGCCAGCAGCGTCGAGTACACCGGGGAGCTGTTTTTT. This codes for CASSVEYTGELFF.